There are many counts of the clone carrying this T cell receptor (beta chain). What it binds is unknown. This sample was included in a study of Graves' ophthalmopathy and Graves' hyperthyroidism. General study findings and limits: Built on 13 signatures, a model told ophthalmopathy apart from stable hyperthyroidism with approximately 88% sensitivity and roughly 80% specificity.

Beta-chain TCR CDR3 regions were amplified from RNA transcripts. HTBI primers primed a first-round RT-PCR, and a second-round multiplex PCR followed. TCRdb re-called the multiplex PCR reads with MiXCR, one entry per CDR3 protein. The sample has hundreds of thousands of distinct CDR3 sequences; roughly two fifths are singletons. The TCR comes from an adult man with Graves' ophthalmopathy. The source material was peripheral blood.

In DNA, the CDR3 is TGTGCCACCAGCGGGACGACGGGTACCGGGGAGCTGTTTTTT. It codes for CATSGTTGTGELFF. The chain links TRBV15 to TRBJ2-2; tentatively, D is TRBD1 or TRBD2 (5 bases each). Germline CDR1 and CDR2: LNHNV and YYDKDF (reference sequence). This CDR3 spans 14 amino acids. Trimming cost V 5 bases and J 5 bases, with 12 bases left between them.